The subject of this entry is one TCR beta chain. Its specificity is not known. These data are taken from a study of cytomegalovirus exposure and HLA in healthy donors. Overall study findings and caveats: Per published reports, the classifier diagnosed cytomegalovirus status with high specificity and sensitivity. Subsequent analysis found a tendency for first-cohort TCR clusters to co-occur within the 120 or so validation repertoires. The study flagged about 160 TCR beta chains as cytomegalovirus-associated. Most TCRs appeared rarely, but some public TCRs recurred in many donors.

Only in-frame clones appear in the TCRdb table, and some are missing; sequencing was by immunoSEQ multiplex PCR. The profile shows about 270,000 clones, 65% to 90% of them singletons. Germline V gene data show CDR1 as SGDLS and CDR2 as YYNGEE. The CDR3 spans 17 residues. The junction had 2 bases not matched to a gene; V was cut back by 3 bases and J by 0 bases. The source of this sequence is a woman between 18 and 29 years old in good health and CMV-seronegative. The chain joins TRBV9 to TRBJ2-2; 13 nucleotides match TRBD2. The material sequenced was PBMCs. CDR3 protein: CASSGGLAGPNTGELFF. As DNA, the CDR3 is TGTGCCAGCAGCGGGGGACTAGCGGGACCGAACACCGGGGAGCTGTTTTTT.